This T cell receptor (beta chain) was found in a study of early T cells in non-severe SARS-CoV-2 infection. Turning to the study itself: Alpha and beta chains were unpaired, from unsorted whole-blood bulk RNA.

The CDR3 contains 13 residues. Germline CDR1 and CDR2: SGHRS and YFSETQ. V was pared by 0 bases and J by 2 bases, with 5 bases between. The library protocol tagged individual cDNA molecules with unique molecular identifiers. TCRdb reanalysed the 5' RACE reads using MiXCR and keeps one entry per CDR3 protein. In the table there are roughly 110,000 distinct CDR3 sequences, 11% of which are singletons. This rearrangement joins TRBV5-1 to TRBJ1-2; no reliable D call. This clonotype originated in an adult who was a healthcare worker with PCR-confirmed SARS-CoV-2 infection or an uninfected control (not recorded which). Sequenced input: whole blood. The CDR3 loop is CASSLEGNYGYTF. In DNA form, the CDR3 reads TGCGCCAGCAGCTTGGAGGGCAACTATGGCTACACCTTC.